The entry below describes one TCR beta chain. CDR1 SGHNT and CDR2 YYREEE come from the germline V gene (reference sequence). This CDR3 has 13 residues. The V and J ends lost 6 bases and 6 bases, in that order; junction bases with no gene match: 7. Either two negative PCRs, clearance, or symptom resolution qualified Cohort 3 donors as recovered. The record originates from a study of blood T cell repertoires in COVID-19. The data were produced by immunoSEQ multiplex PCR, yet TCRdb's version contains in-frame clones alone and is incomplete. The repertoire holds around 470,000 clones, with less than 95% as singletons.

This receptor was identified in a man between 18 and 29 years old who had recovered from COVID-19. The specimen was PBMCs or T cells enriched from blood (not recorded which). This rearrangement joins TRBV5-4 to TRBJ2-3; 7 bases are shared with TRBD2. DNA for the CDR3: TGTGCCAGCACTAAGGGAGGGCCGGATACGCAGTATTTT. Its protein product is CASTKGGPDTQYF.